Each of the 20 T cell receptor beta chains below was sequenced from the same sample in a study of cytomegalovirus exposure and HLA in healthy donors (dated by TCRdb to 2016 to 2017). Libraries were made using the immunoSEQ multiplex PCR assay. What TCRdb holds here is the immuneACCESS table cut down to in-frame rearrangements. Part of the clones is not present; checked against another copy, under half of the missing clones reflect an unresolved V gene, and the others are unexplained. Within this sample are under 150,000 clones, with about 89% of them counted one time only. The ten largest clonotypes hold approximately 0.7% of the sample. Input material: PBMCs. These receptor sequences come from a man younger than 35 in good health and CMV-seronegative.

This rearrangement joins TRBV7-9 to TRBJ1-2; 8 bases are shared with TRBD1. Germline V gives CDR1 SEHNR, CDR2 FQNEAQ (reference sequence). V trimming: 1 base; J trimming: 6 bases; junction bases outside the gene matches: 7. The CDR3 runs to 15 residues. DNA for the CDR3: TGTGCCAGCAGCTTAGACCAGGGGGCAATAGATGGCTACACCTTC. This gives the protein CASSLDQGAIDGYTF.

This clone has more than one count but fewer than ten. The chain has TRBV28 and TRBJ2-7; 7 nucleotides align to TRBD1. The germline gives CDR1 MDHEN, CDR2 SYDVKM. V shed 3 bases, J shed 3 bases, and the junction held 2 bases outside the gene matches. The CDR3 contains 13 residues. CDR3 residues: CASSFGQDYEQYV. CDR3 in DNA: TGTGCCAGCAGTTTTGGACAGGACTACGAGCAGTACGTC.

The CDR3 DNA reads as TGTGCCAGCAGCTTAGGGACAGATCAAGAGACCCAGTACTTC. As protein: CASSLGTDQETQYF. This chain connects TRBV13 to TRBJ2-5; maybe TRBD1 (5 bases). The CDR3 length is 14 residues. V was cut by 0 bases and J by 2 bases, with 7 bases left in between. Germline V gene lookup returns CDR1 PRHDT and CDR2 FYEKMQ (reference sequence).

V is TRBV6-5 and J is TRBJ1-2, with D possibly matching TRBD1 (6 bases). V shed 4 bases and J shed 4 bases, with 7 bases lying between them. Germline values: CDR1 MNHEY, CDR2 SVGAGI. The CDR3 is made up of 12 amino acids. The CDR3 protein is CASSWTAYGYTF. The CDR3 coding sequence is TGTGCCAGCAGTTGGACAGCCTATGGCTACACCTTC.

In DNA, the CDR3 is TGTGCCAGCAGGCCATCTGGGACAGGGATACAAGAGACCCAGTACTTC. Residues: CASRPSGTGIQETQYF. V gene TRBV28 combines with J gene TRBJ2-5; 9 nucleotides line up with TRBD1. Losses at the gene ends were 6 bases for V and 2 bases for J; bases not matched to a gene: 10. The germline V gene encodes CDR1 MDHEN and CDR2 SYDVKM. The CDR3 is 16 residues long.

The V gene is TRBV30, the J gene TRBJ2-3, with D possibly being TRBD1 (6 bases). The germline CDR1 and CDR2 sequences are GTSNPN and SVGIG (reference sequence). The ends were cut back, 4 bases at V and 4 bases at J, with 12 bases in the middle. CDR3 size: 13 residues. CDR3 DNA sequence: TGTGCCTGGACCCTAGGGGGAGCAGATACGCAGTATTTT. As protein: CAWTLGGADTQYF. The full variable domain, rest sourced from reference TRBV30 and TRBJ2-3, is SQTIHQWPATLVQPVGSPLSLECTVEGTSNPNLYWYRQAAGRGLQLLFYSVGIGQISSEVPQNLSASRPQDRQFILSSKKLLLSDSGFYLCAWTLGGADTQYFGPGTRLTVL.

The CDR3 here is CATSRGRDREGSQPQHF. DNA of the CDR3: TGTGCCACCAGCAGAGGACGGGACAGGGAAGGTAGTCAGCCCCAGCATTTT. V gene TRBV15 combines with J gene TRBJ1-5; 9 positions agree with TRBD1. After removal of 1 base from V and 6 bases from J, the junction contained 10 bases not matched to a gene. Germline V lookup: CDR1 LNHNV, CDR2 YYDKDF (reference sequence). The CDR3 extends over 17 amino acids.

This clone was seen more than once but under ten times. In nucleotides, the CDR3 is TGTGCCAGCAGCGTAGCTTTGGAGGGGAGAGGAGGGGAGCTGTTTTTT. This translates into CASSVALEGRGGELFF. V gene TRBV9 combines with J gene TRBJ2-2; D perhaps matches TRBD2 (6 bases). CDR3 length: 16 residues. V lost 0 bases and J lost 8, with 17 bases in between. Germline V gene data show CDR1 as SGDLS and CDR2 as YYNGEE. Using reference TRBV9 and TRBJ2-2 for the parts outside the CDR3, the full variable domain is DSGVTQTPKHLITATGQRVTLRCSPRSGDLSVYWYQQSLDQGLQFLIQYYNGEERAKGNILERFSAQQFPDLHSELNLSSLELGDSALYFCASSVALEGRGGELFFGEGSRLTVL.

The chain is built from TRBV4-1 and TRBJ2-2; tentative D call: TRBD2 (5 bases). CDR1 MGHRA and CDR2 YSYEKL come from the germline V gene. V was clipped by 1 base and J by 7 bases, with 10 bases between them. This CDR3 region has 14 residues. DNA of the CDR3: TGCGCCAGCAGCCAAGCGGGAAATAGCGGGGAGCTGTTTTTT. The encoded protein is CASSQAGNSGELFF.

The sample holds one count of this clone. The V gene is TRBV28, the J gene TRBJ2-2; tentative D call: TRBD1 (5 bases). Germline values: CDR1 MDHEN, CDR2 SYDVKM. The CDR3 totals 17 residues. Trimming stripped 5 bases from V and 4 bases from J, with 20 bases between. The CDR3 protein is CASSLTSQVQGTGELFF. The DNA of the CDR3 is TGTGCCAGCAGTCTAACTTCACAGGTCCAGGGCACCGGGGAGCTGTTTTTT.

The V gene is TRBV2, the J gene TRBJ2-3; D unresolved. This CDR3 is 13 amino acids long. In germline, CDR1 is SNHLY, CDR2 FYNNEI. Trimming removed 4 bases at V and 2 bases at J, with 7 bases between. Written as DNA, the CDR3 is TGTGCCAGCAGTGTCGAACTCACAGATACGCAGTATTTT. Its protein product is CASSVELTDTQYF.

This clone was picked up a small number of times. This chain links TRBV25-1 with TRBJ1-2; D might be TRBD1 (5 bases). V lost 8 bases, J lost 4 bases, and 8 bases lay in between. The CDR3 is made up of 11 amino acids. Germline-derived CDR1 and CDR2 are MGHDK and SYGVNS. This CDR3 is CASQGGYGYTF. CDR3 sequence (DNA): TGTGCCAGCCAGGGAGGCTATGGCTACACCTTC.

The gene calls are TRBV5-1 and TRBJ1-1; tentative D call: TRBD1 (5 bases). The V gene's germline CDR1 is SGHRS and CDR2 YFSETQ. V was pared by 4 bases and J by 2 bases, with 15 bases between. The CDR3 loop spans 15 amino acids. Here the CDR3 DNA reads TGCGCCAGCAGCGACGGATCGGGGGATAACACTGAAGCTTTCTTT. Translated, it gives CASSDGSGDNTEAFF. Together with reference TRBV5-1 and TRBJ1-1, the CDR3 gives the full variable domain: KAGVTQTPRYLIKTRGQQVTLSCSPISGHRSVSWYQQTPGQGLQFLFEYFSETQRNKGNFPGRFSGRQFSNSRSEMNVSTLELGDSALYLCASSDGSGDNTEAFFGQGTRLTVV.

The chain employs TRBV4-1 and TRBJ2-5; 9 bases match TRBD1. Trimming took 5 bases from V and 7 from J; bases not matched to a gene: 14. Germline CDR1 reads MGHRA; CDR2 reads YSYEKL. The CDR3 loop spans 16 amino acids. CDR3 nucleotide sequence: TGCGCCAGCAGCACCCAACAGGGGGCGATGATTGCGACCCAGTACTTC. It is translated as CASSTQQGAMIATQYF.

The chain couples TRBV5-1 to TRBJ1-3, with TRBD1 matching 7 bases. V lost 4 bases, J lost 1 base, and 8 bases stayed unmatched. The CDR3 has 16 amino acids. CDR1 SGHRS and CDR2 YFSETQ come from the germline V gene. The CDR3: CASSRGQLMSGNTIYF. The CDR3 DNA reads TGCGCCAGCAGCCGGGGACAGTTAATGTCTGGAAACACCATATATTTT.

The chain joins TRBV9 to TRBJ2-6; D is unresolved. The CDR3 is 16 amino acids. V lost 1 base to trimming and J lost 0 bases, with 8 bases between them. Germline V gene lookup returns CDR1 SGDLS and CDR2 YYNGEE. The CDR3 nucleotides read TGTGCCAGCAGCGTAAATCTAGACTCTGGGGCCAACGTCCTGACTTTC. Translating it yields CASSVNLDSGANVLTF. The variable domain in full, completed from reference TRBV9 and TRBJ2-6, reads DSGVTQTPKHLITATGQRVTLRCSPRSGDLSVYWYQQSLDQGLQFLIQYYNGEERAKGNILERFSAQQFPDLHSELNLSSLELGDSALYFCASSVNLDSGANVLTFGAGSRLTVL.

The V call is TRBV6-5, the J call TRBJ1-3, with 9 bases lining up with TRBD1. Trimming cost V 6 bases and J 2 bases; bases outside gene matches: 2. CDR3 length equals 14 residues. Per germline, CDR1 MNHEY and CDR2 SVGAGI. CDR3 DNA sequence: TGTGCCAGCAGAAGGGACAGGGCTGGAAACACCATATATTTT. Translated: CASRRDRAGNTIYF.

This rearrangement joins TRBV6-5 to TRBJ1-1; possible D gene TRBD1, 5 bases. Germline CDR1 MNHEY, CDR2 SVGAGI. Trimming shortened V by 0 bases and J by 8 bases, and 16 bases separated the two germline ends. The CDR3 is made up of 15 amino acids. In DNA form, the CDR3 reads TGTGCCAGCAGTTACTCGATGAAGGGGTCCAGAGAAGCTTTCTTT. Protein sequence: CASSYSMKGSREAFF.

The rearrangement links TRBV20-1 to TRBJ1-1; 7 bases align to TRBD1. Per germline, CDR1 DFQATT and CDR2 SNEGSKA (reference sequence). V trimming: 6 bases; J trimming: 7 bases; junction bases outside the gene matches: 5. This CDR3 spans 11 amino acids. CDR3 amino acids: CSAPDRIEAFF. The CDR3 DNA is TGCAGTGCCCCGGACAGGATTGAAGCTTTCTTT.

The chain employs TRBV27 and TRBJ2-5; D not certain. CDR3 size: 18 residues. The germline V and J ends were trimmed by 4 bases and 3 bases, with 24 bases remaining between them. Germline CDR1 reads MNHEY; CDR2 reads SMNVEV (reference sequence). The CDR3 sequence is CASSYKSNYIFPEETQYF. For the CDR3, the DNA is TGTGCCAGCAGTTACAAGAGTAACTATATCTTTCCTGAAGAGACCCAGTACTTC.